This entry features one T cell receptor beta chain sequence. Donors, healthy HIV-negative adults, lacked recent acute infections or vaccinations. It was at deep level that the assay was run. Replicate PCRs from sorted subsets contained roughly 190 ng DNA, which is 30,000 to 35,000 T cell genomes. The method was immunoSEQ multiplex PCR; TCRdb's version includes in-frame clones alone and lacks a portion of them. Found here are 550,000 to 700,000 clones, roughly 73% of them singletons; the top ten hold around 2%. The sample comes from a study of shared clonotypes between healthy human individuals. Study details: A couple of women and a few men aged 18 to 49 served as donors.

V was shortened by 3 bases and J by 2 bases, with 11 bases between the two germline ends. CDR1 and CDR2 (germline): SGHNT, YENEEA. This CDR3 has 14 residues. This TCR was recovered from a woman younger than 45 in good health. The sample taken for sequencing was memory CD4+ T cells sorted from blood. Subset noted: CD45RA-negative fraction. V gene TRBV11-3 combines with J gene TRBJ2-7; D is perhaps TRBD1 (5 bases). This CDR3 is CASSFGARTYEQYF. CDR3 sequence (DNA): TGTGCCAGCAGCTTTGGGGCACGGACCTACGAGCAGTACTTC.